Many counts were recorded for the clone carrying this T cell receptor beta chain. The data belong to a study of T-cell reconstitution after alpha-beta-depleted transplantation in children. The length of the CDR3 is 13 residues. The V end was cut by 7 bases, the J end by 4 bases, with 13 bases between. Looked up from germline, CDR1 is SNHLY and CDR2 is FYNNEI. A TCRbeta library incorporating unique molecular identifiers was prepared. TCRdb reanalysed the PCR reads using MiXCR and keeps one entry per CDR3 protein. Of some 200,000 distinct CDR3 sequences listed, approximately 9.5% are singletons. The clonotype comes from a human donor who donated a stem cell graft to a child with acute lymphoblastic leukemia. The chain employs TRBV2 and TRBJ2-5; D is uncertain. The specimen was PBMCs from the stem cell graft donor, collected from the stem cell graft. CDR3 loop: CASILGPVETQYF. The CDR3 DNA follows: TGTGCCAGCATTCTAGGGCCCGTAGAGACCCAGTACTTC.